These 7 T cell receptor beta chains were sequenced from one sample in a study of T cell responses to AZD1222 COVID-19 vaccine. Using immunoSEQ multiplex PCR, the repertoire was profiled, and TCRdb retains in-frame clones only, with some absent. This table has 150,000 or so clones, around 94% appearing once. This specimen consisted of peripheral blood, obtained on day 0 of AZD1222 vaccination. These receptors originate from an adult in good health.

The J gene is TRBJ1-2, the V gene TRBV25-1; D gene uncertain. The CDR3 covers 13 residues. V lost 2 bases to trimming and J lost 2 bases, with 6 bases between them. Germline CDR1 MGHDK, CDR2 SYGVNS. CDR3 nucleotides: TGTGCCAGCAGTGAAAACCGAAACTATGGCTACACCTTC. Translating gives CASSENRNYGYTF.

The chain has TRBV4-1 and TRBJ1-4; 9 bases match TRBD1. The V and J ends lost 4 bases and 7 bases, in that order; junction bases with no gene match: 7. The CDR3 runs 15 residues. From germline, CDR1 is MGHRA and CDR2 YSYEKL. The CDR3 spells CASSLIGTGLEKLFF. CDR3 nucleotides: TGCGCCAGCAGCCTCATCGGGACAGGGCTTGAAAAACTGTTTTTT.

The chain uses TRBV10-3 and TRBJ2-7, with D tentatively TRBD1 (5 bases). The CDR3 is 13 residues long. The germline V and J ends were trimmed by 5 bases and 1 base, with 9 bases remaining between them. Germline V lookup: CDR1 ENHRY, CDR2 SYGVKD. DNA for the CDR3: TGTGCCATCAGTTTGGACATTTCCTACGAGCAGTACTTC. Its protein product is CAISLDISYEQYF.

This clone was counted once. CDR3 sequence reads: CASSSLNTGLYGYTF. DNA of the CDR3: TGCGCCAGCAGCTCCTTAAATACAGGTTTATATGGCTACACCTTC. The chain employs TRBV5-1 and TRBJ1-2; weak D call: TRBD1 (5 bases). V was pared by 3 bases and J by 5 bases, with 17 bases between. Per the germline V gene, CDR1 is SGHRS and CDR2 is YFSETQ. The CDR3 totals 15 residues.

This chain uses TRBV29-1 with TRBJ1-2; 7 nucleotides match TRBD1. The CDR3 runs to 14 residues. After removal of 3 bases from V and 6 bases from J, the junction contained 10 bases not matched to a gene. Germline V gene data show CDR1 as SQVTM and CDR2 as ANQGSEA. The CDR3 coding sequence is TGCAGCGTTGATCGAGGCAGGGGGAGGGATGGCTACACCTTC. It specifies CSVDRGRGRDGYTF.

The CDR3 sequence: CASSLPPANEQFF. Here the CDR3 DNA reads TGTGCCAGCAGTTTACCCCCCGCCAATGAGCAGTTCTTC. This chain links TRBV12-3 or TRBV12-4 with TRBJ2-1; D remains ambiguous. The CDR3 runs to 13 residues. V dropped 2 bases and J dropped 6 bases, with 8 bases sitting between them.

CDR3 region: CASRDRGGSNQPQHF. The DNA for the CDR3 is TGTGCCAGTAGGGACAGGGGAGGGAGCAATCAGCCCCAGCATTTT. The V and J genes are TRBV19 and TRBJ1-5; TRBD1 aligns across 9 bases. Losses at the gene ends were 6 bases for V and 1 base for J; bases not matched to a gene: 4. The germline V gene has CDR1 LNHDA and CDR2 SQIVND (reference sequence). The CDR3 length is 15 residues.